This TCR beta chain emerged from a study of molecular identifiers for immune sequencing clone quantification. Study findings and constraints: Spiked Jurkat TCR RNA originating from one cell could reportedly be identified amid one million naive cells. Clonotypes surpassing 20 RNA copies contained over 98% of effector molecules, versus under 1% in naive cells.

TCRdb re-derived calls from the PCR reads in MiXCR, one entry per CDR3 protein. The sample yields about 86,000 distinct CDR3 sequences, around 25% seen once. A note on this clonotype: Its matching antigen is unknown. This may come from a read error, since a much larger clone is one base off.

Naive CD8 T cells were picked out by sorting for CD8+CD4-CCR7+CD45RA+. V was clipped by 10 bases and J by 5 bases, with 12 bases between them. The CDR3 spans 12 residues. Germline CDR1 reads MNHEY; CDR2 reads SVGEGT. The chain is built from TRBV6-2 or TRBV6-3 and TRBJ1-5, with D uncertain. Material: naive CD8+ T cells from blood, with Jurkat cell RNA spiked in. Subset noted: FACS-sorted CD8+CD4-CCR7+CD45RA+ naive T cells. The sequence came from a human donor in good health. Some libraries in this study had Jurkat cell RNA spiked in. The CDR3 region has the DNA TGTGCCATCAGCCCGCCGGATCAGCCCCAGCATTTT. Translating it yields CAISPPDQPQHF.